This TCR beta chain originates from a study of graft-versus-host responses after intestinal transplantation. Study in general: Each transplant was multivisceral, liver-intestinal, or isolated intestinal.

Profiling relied on immunoSEQ multiplex PCR, and the TCRdb table lists in-frame clones only, not all of them. This table has around 88,000 clones, roughly four fifths appearing once. Trimming removed 5 bases from V and 6 bases from J; junction bases left unmatched: 13. The CDR3 spans 16 residues. The germline CDR1 and CDR2 sequences are MDHEN and SYDVKM. A word on this clone: As yet, its antigen is unknown.

Regarding the study as a whole: Investigators detected GvH clones in recipient marrow, with some emerging earlier in ileum or blood.

The material sequenced was unstimulated CD8+ T cells sorted from spleen or lymph node cells, taken before intestinal transplant. The receptor was isolated from a human donor who received an intestinal transplant. The chain carries TRBV28 and TRBJ1-2, with 9 bases aligning to TRBD1. The CDR3 loop is CASSLTPGQGSDGYTF. CDR3 coding DNA: TGTGCCAGCAGTCTAACCCCCGGACAGGGGAGCGATGGCTACACCTTC.